The T cell receptor beta chain described here comes from a study of vaccination and CD4 T cells after COVID-19. Findings and limits, study-wide: Reactive clone data from convalescent patients indicated a median of approximately 90% appearing only post-vaccination.

The Oncomine TCR Beta short-read assay was applied to DNA of cultured CD4+ T cells. It was cultured CD4+ T cells from which genomic DNA was extracted. TCRdb reprocessed the PCR reads with MiXCR, giving one entry per CDR3 protein. The sample carries fewer than 5,000 distinct CDR3 sequences, 42% recorded once. Treatment: approximately nine-day PBMC culture with coronavirus spike peptide pools or control peptides (ViraFEST assay). Unexposed donor CD4+ T cells predated the COVID-19 pandemic, collected 2011-2018. PBMCs, plated at roughly 2 million per well, were grown in the presence of around 10 IU/ml IL-2 and roughly 9.5 ug/ml peptide pools. This CDR3 spans 13 amino acids. Trimming shortened V by 3 bases and J by 8 bases, and 13 bases separated the two germline ends. Details on this clonotype: Its specificity is unknown.

The chain is built from TRBV12-3 or TRBV12-4 and TRBJ1-2; D possibly corresponds to TRBD1 (5 bases). Sequencing used CD4+ T cells from blood, cultured in vitro. The clonotype comes from a human donor in good health. This CDR3 is CASSFVGVKGYTF. The CDR3 bases are TGTGCCAGCAGTTTTGTGGGGGTGAAAGGCTACACCTTC.